The clone carrying this TCR beta chain was detected once. Its target is not known. The entry originates in a study of cytomegalovirus exposure and HLA in healthy donors. In the study overall: In a later analysis, the roughly 130 validation repertoires were reported to have used the same platform as the approximately 620 first-cohort repertoires.

Using immunoSEQ multiplex PCR, the repertoire was profiled, and TCRdb retains in-frame clones only, with some absent. This sample yields about 140,000 clones, of which more than 85% are seen a single time; 0.69% belongs to the top ten. General study points: First-cohort TCR clusters were later found to tend to co-occur in the approximately 120 validation repertoires. Researchers counted around 180 TCR beta chains as cytomegalovirus-associated. CMV antigen specificity was confirmed in vitro for a few CMV-associated chains.

The CDR3 sequence is 15 residues long. The ends were cut back, 3 bases at V and 0 bases at J, with 9 bases in the middle. Germline CDR1 KGHSH, CDR2 LQKENI. This sequence originates from a man in his late teens or twenties in good health and CMV-seronegative. This chain links TRBV18 with TRBJ1-3; D gene ambiguous. The sample consisted of PBMCs. CDR3 loop: CASSPDNFSGNTIYF. The CDR3 nucleotides are TGTGCCAGCTCACCCGACAACTTCTCTGGAAACACCATATATTTT.